This TCR beta chain was obtained from a study of cytomegalovirus exposure and HLA in healthy donors. These donors, healthy bone marrow donors, were studied. Looked up from germline, CDR1 is MDHEN and CDR2 is SYDVKM. This CDR3 region has 14 residues. Trimming took off 6 bases at V and 0 bases at J, with 9 bases between the two ends. The PCR contained 60 Vbeta and 13 Jbeta primers. Only in-frame clones appear in the TCRdb table, and some are missing; sequencing was by immunoSEQ multiplex PCR. This sample yields some 150,000 clones, of which roughly 79% are seen a single time; roughly 6% belongs to the top ten.

The clonotype comes from a man aged 40-49 years in good health and CMV-seropositive. The V call is TRBV28, the J call TRBJ1-3; possible D gene TRBD1, 5 bases. Input material: PBMCs. DNA of the CDR3: TGTGCCAGCAGGACGACAGCCTCTGGAAACACCATATATTTT. Encoded protein: CASRTTASGNTIYF.